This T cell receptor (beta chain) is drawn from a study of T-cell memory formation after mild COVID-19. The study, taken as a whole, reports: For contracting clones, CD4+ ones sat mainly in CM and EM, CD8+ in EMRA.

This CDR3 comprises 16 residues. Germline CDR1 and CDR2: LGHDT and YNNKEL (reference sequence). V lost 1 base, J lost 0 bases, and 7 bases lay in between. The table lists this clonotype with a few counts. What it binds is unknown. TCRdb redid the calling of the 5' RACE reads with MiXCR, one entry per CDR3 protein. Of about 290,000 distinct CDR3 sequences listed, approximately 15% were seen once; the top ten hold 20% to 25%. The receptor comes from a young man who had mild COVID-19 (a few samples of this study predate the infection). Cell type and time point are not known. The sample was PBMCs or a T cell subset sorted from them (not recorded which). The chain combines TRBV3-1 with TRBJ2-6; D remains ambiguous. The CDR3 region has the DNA TGTGCCAGCAGCCAAGTATTCGGCTCTGGGGCCAACGTCCTGACTTTC. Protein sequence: CASSQVFGSGANVLTF. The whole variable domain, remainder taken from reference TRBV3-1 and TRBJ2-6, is DTAVSQTPKYLVTQMGNDKSIKCEQNLGHDTMYWYKQDSKKFLKIMFSYNNKELIINETVPNRFSPKSPDKAHLNLHINSLELGDSAVYFCASSQVFGSGANVLTFGAGSRLTVL.